The present T cell receptor beta chain was sequenced within a study of blood T cell repertoires in COVID-19. For the study at large: Specimens from acute and convalescent COVID-19 originated in the United States, Italy and Spain. PBMCs, B-cell-depleted T cells, or T cells provided the cDNA or gDNA that made up the material.

Patients of the Seattle cohort, enrolled during active infection, were followed longitudinally. V lost 5 bases and J 6 bases, leaving 26 bases between the germline ends. The CDR3 length is 17 residues. Looked up from germline, CDR1 is SGHRS and CDR2 is YFSETQ. Sequenced by immunoSEQ multiplex PCR; TCRdb stores in-frame clones only, minus some. The data contain 200,000 to 250,000 clones, about 88% of them singletons. This receptor was obtained from a woman aged 50 to 65 with COVID-19, enrolled during active disease. The chain has TRBV5-1 and TRBJ1-2; no firm D call. Sequencing used peripheral blood. This chain's CDR3 is CASSRGPDGSLFNGYTF. CDR3 bases: TGCGCCAGCAGTCGCGGCCCCGACGGCAGTCTGTTTAATGGCTACACCTTC. Full variable domain (outside the CDR3, taken from reference TRBV5-1 and TRBJ1-2): KAGVTQTPRYLIKTRGQQVTLSCSPISGHRSVSWYQQTPGQGLQFLFEYFSETQRNKGNFPGRFSGRQFSNSRSEMNVSTLELGDSALYLCASSRGPDGSLFNGYTFGSGTRLTVV.